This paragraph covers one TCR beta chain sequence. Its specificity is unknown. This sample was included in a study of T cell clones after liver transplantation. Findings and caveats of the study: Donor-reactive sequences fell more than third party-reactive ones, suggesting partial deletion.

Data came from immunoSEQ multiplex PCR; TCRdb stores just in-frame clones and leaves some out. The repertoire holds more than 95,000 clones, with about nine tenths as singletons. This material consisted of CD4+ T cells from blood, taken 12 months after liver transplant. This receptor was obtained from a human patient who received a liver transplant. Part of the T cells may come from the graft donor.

CDR3 loop: CASSLPGLATQYF. DNA for the CDR3: TGTGCCAGCAGCTTGCCCGGACTAGCGACGCAGTATTTT. The chain combines TRBV7-2 with TRBJ2-3; 9 bases agree with TRBD2. V lost 3 bases, J lost 9 bases, and 4 bases stayed unmatched. Per the germline V gene, CDR1 is SGHTA and CDR2 is FQGNSA. This CDR3 spans 13 amino acids.